The source of this T cell receptor (beta chain) is a study of CD8+ T cells in alopecia areata. Investigators isolated RNA and reverse transcribed it into cDNA to act as the sequencing template. The method was immunoSEQ multiplex PCR; TCRdb's version includes in-frame clones alone and lacks a portion of them. The sample holds a few hundred thousand clones, approximately 45% seen once. The treatment denotes: oral pan-JAK inhibitor, 5-10 mg twice daily. Germline CDR1 reads SGHRS; CDR2 reads YFSETQ. This CDR3 has 17 amino acids. V lost 1 base and J lost 3; bases outside the gene matches: 11. Findings and caveats of the study: The study found TCR sharing across patients less clear than in mice, possibly for HLA reasons. Tofacitinib did not eliminate many expanded lesional clones from scalp or blood.

This clone has more than one count but fewer than ten. The antigen is unknown. The sequenced sample was CD4+ T cells sorted from blood, obtained at roughly week 38, from a patient treated with tofacitinib. The source is a human donor with alopecia areata. The chain joins TRBV5-1 to TRBJ2-7; 9 nucleotides align to TRBD1. The CDR3 DNA reads as TGCGCCAGCAGCTTGATGACTACCGGGACAGGGAACTACGAGCAGTACTTC. Its translation: CASSLMTTGTGNYEQYF.